Listed below are T cell receptor beta chains from one sample, sequenced in a study of blood T cell repertoires in COVID-19. Clones were read by immunoSEQ multiplex PCR, and TCRdb kept only the in-frame ones, dropping some. In the table there are nearly 400,000 clones, roughly 91% of which are singletons. Sequencing used PBMCs or T cells enriched from blood (not recorded which). The receptors derive from a woman in her 30s who had recovered from COVID-19. The CDR3 runs from the conserved cysteine through the conserved F or W. A D gene is named only where the DNA matches it firmly. Clone size is not always given. Where it is, it says once, few, many or a class for expanded clones.

J gene: TRBJ1-4
V gene: TRBV5-1
D gene: TRBD1
clone size: NA
CDR3 protein: CASSLVDRGGEKLFF
CDR3 DNA: TGCGCCAGCAGCTTGGTGGACAGGGGAGGTGAAAAACTGTTTTTT

J gene: TRBJ2-7
V gene: TRBV6-2/TRBV6-3
D gene: TRBD1
clone size: NA
CDR3 protein: CASSYPRQGHYEQYF
CDR3 DNA: TGTGCCAGCAGTTACCCGAGACAGGGTCACTACGAGCAGTACTTC

J gene: TRBJ2-1
V gene: TRBV7-3
D gene: NA
clone size: NA
CDR3 protein: CASSPSGFSYNEQFF
CDR3 DNA: TGTGCCAGCAGCCCTTCGGGATTCTCCTACAATGAGCAGTTCTTC

J gene: TRBJ1-4
V gene: TRBV7-6
D gene: TRBD1
clone size: NA
CDR3 protein: CASRTGTGPTSNEKLFF
CDR3 DNA: TGTGCCAGCAGGACCGGGACAGGACCTACATCTAATGAAAAACTGTTTTTT

J gene: TRBJ1-2
V gene: TRBV5-8
D gene: NA
clone size: NA
CDR3 protein: CASSWGLEANYGYTF
CDR3 DNA: TGTGCCAGCAGCTGGGGACTGGAAGCTAACTATGGCTACACCTTC

J gene: TRBJ1-1
V gene: TRBV6-4
D gene: TRBD1
clone size: NA
CDR3 protein: CASSDANRGRPEAFF
CDR3 DNA: TGTGCCAGCAGTGACGCTAACAGGGGGCGCCCTGAAGCTTTCTTT

J gene: TRBJ2-7
V gene: TRBV2
D gene: TRBD1
clone size: NA
CDR3 protein: CASSGVVRGLSYEQYF
CDR3 DNA: TGTGCCAGCAGCGGGGTTGTTAGGGGGCTTTCCTACGAGCAGTACTTC

J gene: TRBJ2-3
V gene: TRBV24-1
D gene: TRBD1
clone size: NA
CDR3 protein: CATSDKTGRADTQYF
CDR3 DNA: TGTGCCACCAGTGATAAGACAGGGCGAGCAGATACGCAGTATTTT

J gene: TRBJ2-3
V gene: TRBV18
D gene: TRBD1
clone size: NA
CDR3 protein: CASSRETGGGGTDTQYF
CDR3 DNA: TGTGCCAGCTCACGCGAGACAGGGGGCGGAGGCACAGATACGCAGTATTTT

J gene: TRBJ2-1
V gene: TRBV6-6
D gene: TRBD2
clone size: once
CDR3 protein: CASSRLAGVMEEVPNEQFF
CDR3 DNA: TGTGCCAGCAGTCGACTAGCGGGAGTAATGGAGGAGGTCCCCAATGAGCAGTTCTTC